This TCR beta chain originates from a study of cytomegalovirus exposure and HLA in healthy donors. These donors counted as nominally healthy when sampled, but unrecorded immune exposures were likely. Overall study findings and caveats: Rare TCR sequences dominated, though some public TCRs recurred in many donors. Productive rates of about 90% or about 30% were seen for most TCR beta V segments in an earlier analysis.

Use of 60 Vbeta and 13 Jbeta primers characterized the PCR. The protocol was immunoSEQ multiplex PCR, while the TCRdb copy is restricted to in-frame clones and leaves out a portion. The repertoire includes around 260,000 clones, about four fifths of them detected once, and about 0.3% sits in the top ten. This clone was recorded only once. The target antigen is unknown. Trimming removed 7 bases from V and 0 bases from J; junction bases left unmatched: 5. This CDR3 has 16 residues. Germline values: CDR1 ENHRY, CDR2 SYGVKD. Sequenced input: PBMCs. The receptor was isolated from a girl aged 2 to 9 in good health and CMV-seronegative. The chain employs TRBV10-3 and TRBJ2-7, with 14 bases that match TRBD2. The DNA of the CDR3 is TGTGCCATCAAAGCGGGACTAGCGGGGGTCTCCTACGAGCAGTACTTC. Amino acid sequence: CAIKAGLAGVSYEQYF.